This T cell receptor (beta chain) comes out of a study of T cells in Graves' hyperthyroidism and ophthalmopathy. A note on this clonotype: The germline gene is not matched at one end of the junction; a read error may be the cause.

The CDR3 has 17 amino acids. Germline loops: CDR1 SGDLS, CDR2 YYNGEE. TCR beta CDR3 regions were amplified from RNA transcripts. The HTBI primer set served for first-round RT-PCR of the TCR CDR3. A single record per CDR3 protein comes from TCRdb applying MiXCR to the multiplex PCR reads. The repertoire holds 350,000 to 450,000 distinct CDR3 sequences, about a sixth seen once, with 34% in the top ten. Sequenced sample: blood. The sequence came from a woman between 25 and 40 years old with Graves' hyperthyroidism that later progressed to Graves' ophthalmopathy. The chain employs TRBV9 and TRBJ2-2; 9 bases agree with TRBD1. CDR3 bases: TGTGCCAGCATCGTAGGTTCGGGACAGGGTAGCACCGGGGAGCTGTTTTTT. This encodes CASIVGSGQGSTGELFF.